This TCR beta chain stems from a study of human T cells and chemical hapten exposure. This clonotype appeared many times. Its antigen is unknown. The time point here: pre-sensitization, week 0. Stated treatment: therapeutic diphenylcyclopropenone sensitization with weekly scalp DPC. One entry per CDR3 protein, called by TCRdb with MiXCR from the RACE reads. Of more than 300,000 distinct CDR3 sequences detected, approximately 5% appear once; the ten largest clones hold less than 9%. Study findings and constraints: Clustering by CDR3 similarity yielded significantly more large clusters from expanded TCRs than controls.

This clonotype was sampled from a woman aged 18-29 years with alopecia areata. Some clones in this sample may be carry-over from other donors' samples. The starting material was whole blood, obtained in connection with sensitization to the hapten diphenylcyclopropenone (DPC).

The CDR3 is CASRLNTEAFF. CDR3 coding DNA: TGTGCCAGCAGATTGAACACTGAAGCTTTCTTT. The chain has TRBV12-3 or TRBV12-4 and TRBJ1-1; D not certain. Trimming left V 6 bases short and J 0 bases short, with 2 bases between. The CDR3 totals 11 residues.